This T cell receptor beta chain was captured by sequencing in a study of blood T cells in healthy people across ages. Whole-study findings and limits: Getting older went along with TCR beta diversity per million T cells dropping roughly linearly.

This clonotype has ten or more counts. Its antigen is as yet unknown. The study isolated at least 6.5 million PBMCs from each sample. The CDR3 has 13 amino acids. With V trimmed by 6 bases and J by 3 bases, 4 bases remained unmatched. Germline CDR1 and CDR2: MDHEN and SYDVKM. The use of a sample-barcoded 5' primer and a J-beta primer mix characterized a second PCR of roughly 6 to 11 cycles. A template-switch adaptor with 12 random nucleotides tagged each cDNA molecule. Each CDR3 protein is one row after TCRdb ran MiXCR on the 5' RACE reads. This sample has fewer than 2,000,000 distinct CDR3 sequences, with 30% to 35% found just once.

The specimen was blood. The V and J genes are TRBV28 and TRBJ1-2, with 7 bases aligning to TRBD1. The clonotype was recovered from a woman in her 30s in good health. As DNA, the CDR3 is TGTGCCAGCAGGCCCACAGGGGACTATGGCTACACCTTC. Translated: CASRPTGDYGYTF.